Below, 31 T cell receptor beta chains from the same sample are listed, as sequenced in a study of CD8 T cells in Susac syndrome. RNA in amounts of roughly 0.5 to 1 ug was reverse transcribed with random hexamers. A single record per CDR3 protein comes from TCRdb applying MiXCR to the immunoSEQ multiplex PCR reads. This table has about 130,000 distinct CDR3 sequences, 90% to 95% appearing once. The sample taken for sequencing was CD8+ T cells from PBMCs. These receptors were collected from a human donor with Susac syndrome.

This rearrangement joins TRBV5-6 to TRBJ1-1; D is uncertain. CDR1 and CDR2 from the germline V gene are SGHDT and YYEEEE. The CDR3 extends over 13 amino acids. The V and J ends lost 7 bases and 4 bases respectively, with 14 bases between them. This CDR3 reads CASEPIEGTEAFF. The CDR3 nucleotides read TGTGCCAGCGAACCAATAGAGGGCACTGAAGCTTTCTTT. Full variable domain (rest looked up from reference TRBV5-6 and TRBJ1-1): DAGVTQSPTHLIKTRGQQVTLRCSPKSGHDTVSWYQQALGQGPQFIFQYYEEEERQRGNFPDRFSGHQFPNYSSELNVNALLLGDSALYLCASEPIEGTEAFFGQGTRLTVV.

The chain uses TRBV3-1 and TRBJ2-1; D call uncertain. The V gene lost 7 bases and the J gene lost 0 bases, with 7 bases spanning the gap. CDR1 and CDR2 (germline): LGHDT, YNNKEL (reference sequence). The CDR3 spans 13 residues. The CDR3 sequence is CASTASSYNEQFF. The CDR3 DNA follows: TGTGCCAGCACAGCGAGCTCCTACAATGAGCAGTTCTTC.

Only one count was recorded for this clonotype. This chain connects TRBV30 to TRBJ1-5, with TRBD1 identical over 9 bases. The CDR3 length is 15 residues. V gave up 2 bases and J gave up 3 bases; unmatched junction bases: 5. Per the germline V gene, CDR1 is GTSNPN and CDR2 is SVGIG (reference sequence). The CDR3 protein is CAWSPGTGNNQPQHF. Written as DNA, the CDR3 is TGTGCCTGGAGTCCTGGGACAGGGAACAATCAGCCCCAGCATTTT.

V and J are TRBV30 and TRBJ1-2; D is perhaps TRBD1 (6 bases). Trimming cost V 1 base and J 5 bases, with 11 bases left between them. Per the germline V gene, CDR1 is GTSNPN and CDR2 is SVGIG (reference sequence). This CDR3 contains 13 residues. CDR3: CAWSAGVRYGYTF. For the CDR3, the DNA is TGTGCCTGGAGTGCAGGGGTGCGGTATGGCTACACCTTC.

The rearrangement links TRBV5-1 to TRBJ2-2; D remains unclear. CDR3 length equals 13 residues. Trimming took off 4 bases at V and 3 bases at J, with 7 bases between the two ends. CDR1 is SGHRS and CDR2 is YFSETQ in the germline V gene. The CDR3 coding sequence is TGCGCCAGCAGCCCCCCGTACACCGGGGAGCTGTTTTTT. This gives the protein CASSPPYTGELFF.

V and J are TRBV12-5 and TRBJ2-5, with D possibly being TRBD2 (6 bases). Germline values: CDR1 LGHNT, CDR2 FRNRAP. Between the trimmed V and J ends, which lost 7 bases and 5 bases, there was a span of 14 bases. The CDR3 runs to 13 residues. The CDR3 sequence is CASAPGGRETQYF. The DNA of the CDR3 is TGTGCTAGTGCCCCCGGGGGTAGGGAGACCCAGTACTTC.

The J gene is TRBJ2-3, the V gene TRBV14, with D possibly TRBD2 on 6 matching bases. With 3 bases removed from V and 4 bases from J, the gap between germline ends came to 14 bases. The CDR3 has 15 residues. From germline, CDR1 is SGHDN and CDR2 FVKESK. The CDR3 bases are TGTGCCAGCAGCCAGTACGGGGGAATCGCAGATACGCAGTATTTT. It codes for CASSQYGGIADTQYF.

The rearrangement uses TRBV3-1 and TRBJ1-1; weak D call: TRBD1 (5 bases). CDR1 and CDR2 (germline): LGHDT, YNNKEL (reference sequence). V gave up 3 bases and J gave up 6 bases, with 8 bases separating them. CDR3 length: 12 amino acids. The CDR3, as DNA: TGTGCCAGCAGCCACCCGGGGGCTGAAGCTTTCTTT. Amino acid sequence: CASSHPGAEAFF.

The V gene is TRBV3-1, the J gene TRBJ2-1; 9 bases fit TRBD2. Germline CDR1 LGHDT, CDR2 YNNKEL (reference sequence). The V gene end was trimmed by 4 bases and the J gene end by 3 bases; junction bases not matched to a gene: 4. The CDR3 length is 15 residues. CDR3 sequence (DNA): TGTGCCAGCAGCCGAAGACTAGCGGTCTACAATGAGCAGTTCTTC. Encoded protein: CASSRRLAVYNEQFF.

This clonotype was seen just once. The rearrangement links TRBV28 to TRBJ1-4; the match to TRBD1 covers 11 bases. J lost 3 bases, V lost 8 bases, and 11 bases had no gene match. This CDR3 region has 17 residues. CDR1 and CDR2 from the germline V gene are MDHEN and SYDVKM. The CDR3 reads CASRSPDRGLSNEKLFF. Here the CDR3 DNA reads TGTGCCAGCCGATCACCGGACAGGGGGCTGTCTAATGAAAAACTGTTTTTT.

The chain recombines TRBV29-1 with TRBJ1-1; no reliable D call. V was pared by 3 bases and J by 0 bases, with 8 bases between. The germline V gene encodes CDR1 SQVTM and CDR2 ANQGSEA. The CDR3 sequence is 13 residues long. The CDR3 DNA sequence: TGCAGCGTTGATTGGGAGATGAACACTGAAGCTTTCTTT. Its protein is CSVDWEMNTEAFF.

This clonotype has a single count. This chain joins TRBV12-3 or TRBV12-4 and TRBJ1-2; D is ambiguous. This CDR3 is built from 14 residues. The V gene lost 3 bases and the J gene lost 4 bases, with 12 bases spanning the gap. The chain's CDR3 is CASSFGGNGYGYTF. In DNA, the CDR3 is TGTGCCAGCAGTTTTGGCGGGAACGGCTATGGCTACACCTTC.

The chain carries TRBV7-9 and TRBJ1-5; 7 bases line up with TRBD1. V gave up 3 bases and J gave up 6 bases; unmatched junction bases: 11. Germline-derived CDR1 and CDR2 are SEHNR and FQNEAQ (reference sequence). The CDR3 covers 16 residues. The CDR3 loop reads CASSFSPTGVPQPQHF. The CDR3 DNA is TGTGCCAGCAGCTTTAGTCCTACAGGGGTGCCTCAGCCCCAGCATTTT.

This chain uses TRBV7-9 with TRBJ1-1; TRBD1 is a possible D gene (6 bases). CDR3 length: 12 amino acids. Germline V gene lookup returns CDR1 SEHNR and CDR2 FQNEAQ (reference sequence). The germline V and J ends were trimmed by 4 bases and 10 bases, with 13 bases remaining between them. CDR3 in DNA: TGTGCCAGCAGCTCGGGACAAATCTTAGCTTTCTTT. This sequence encodes CASSSGQILAFF.

The chain couples TRBV2 to TRBJ2-3; TRBD1 agrees at 7 bases. Germline assignment: CDR1 SNHLY and CDR2 FYNNEI. The CDR3 runs 15 residues. V gave up 1 base and J gave up 4 bases; unmatched junction bases: 5. This CDR3 is CASSEVNRGSDTQYF. In nucleotides, the CDR3 is TGTGCCAGCAGTGAAGTGAACAGGGGTTCAGATACGCAGTATTTT.

The rearrangement joins TRBV7-2 to TRBJ1-5, with D maybe TRBD1 (5 bases). Germline V gene sequence: CDR1 SGHTA, CDR2 FQGNSA. V shed 4 bases and J shed 9 bases, with 13 bases lying between them. There are 13 residues in the CDR3. CDR3 nucleotide sequence: TGTGCCAGCAGCTCCGGGGGAGGTAGGCCCCAGCATTTT. This translates into CASSSGGGRPQHF.

The chain combines TRBV29-1 with TRBJ2-2, with TRBD1 matching 8 bases. The junction had 1 base not matched to a gene; V was cut back by 7 bases and J by 3 bases. Germline CDR1 reads SQVTM; CDR2 reads ANQGSEA. The CDR3 spans 12 residues. The CDR3 nucleotides read TGCAGCGCGGACAGGGACACCGGGGAGCTGTTTTTT. Amino acid sequence: CSADRDTGELFF.

The chain combines TRBV24-1 with TRBJ1-5; no clear D gene. CDR1 and CDR2 from the germline V gene are KGHDR and SFDVKD. V lost 3 bases, J lost 4 bases, and 6 bases lay in between. This CDR3 contains 13 residues. CDR3 nucleotides: TGTGCCACCAGTGATGGGAGAAATCAGCCCCAGCATTTT. Translating it yields CATSDGRNQPQHF.

The V gene is TRBV28, the J gene TRBJ2-5; the match to TRBD1 covers 9 bases. Germline V gene sequence: CDR1 MDHEN, CDR2 SYDVKM. Germline trimming cut 6 bases from V and 3 bases from J; bases unmatched to any gene: 8. This CDR3 region has 15 residues. The CDR3 sequence: CASRRDRVVEETQYF. The CDR3 DNA reads TGTGCCAGCAGGAGGGACAGGGTAGTTGAAGAGACCCAGTACTTC.

This clonotype was seen more than once but under ten times. The chain links TRBV5-4 to TRBJ1-2; TRBD1 is a possible D gene (5 bases). The length of the CDR3 is 14 residues. V was trimmed by 1 base and J by 4 bases, leaving 11 bases between them. Germline loops: CDR1 SGHNT, CDR2 YYREEE (reference sequence). CDR3 DNA: TGTGCCAGCAGCTTGTACGGGGGAAGCTATGGCTACACCTTC. Its protein is CASSLYGGSYGYTF.

The J gene is TRBJ2-3, the V gene TRBV7-3, with TRBD2 identical over 14 bases. V was pared by 1 base and J by 6 bases, with 6 bases of the junction left unmatched. The CDR3 has 17 amino acids. Germline values: CDR1 SGHTA, CDR2 FQGTGA. The CDR3 coding sequence is TGTGCCAGCAGCTTAAACGGACTAGCGGGGGGCCTCGATACGCAGTATTTT. It encodes CASSLNGLAGGLDTQYF.

V and J are TRBV20-1 and TRBJ2-5, with a weak D call TRBD2 (5 bases). Germline V lookup: CDR1 DFQATT, CDR2 SNEGSKA (reference sequence). With 5 bases removed from V and 5 bases from J, the gap between germline ends came to 21 bases. CDR3 length: 15 residues. This chain's CDR3 is CSAQPRGYNWETQYF. As DNA, the CDR3 is TGCAGTGCTCAGCCCCGGGGTTATAATTGGGAGACCCAGTACTTC.

The V call is TRBV27, the J call TRBJ1-2, with 7 nucleotides matching TRBD1. Trimming took 0 bases from V and 3 from J; bases not matched to a gene: 10. Germline lookup yields CDR1 MNHEY and CDR2 SMNVEV (reference sequence). This CDR3 contains 17 residues. CDR3 sequence: CASSLSSRTGEHYGYTF. The CDR3 nucleotides read TGTGCCAGCAGTTTATCGTCCAGGACAGGAGAGCACTATGGCTACACCTTC.

The chain joins TRBV7-9 to TRBJ2-7; 7 nucleotides agree with TRBD1. Trimming took 3 bases from V and 7 from J; bases not matched to a gene: 6. This CDR3 spans 13 amino acids. In germline, CDR1 is SEHNR, CDR2 FQNEAQ (reference sequence). The CDR3 loop reads CASSFDREYEQYF. In DNA form, the CDR3 reads TGTGCCAGCAGCTTTGACAGGGAATATGAGCAGTACTTC. Based on the CDR3 plus reference TRBV7-9 and TRBJ2-7, the full variable domain is DTGVSQNPRHKITKRGQNVTFRCDPISEHNRLYWYRQTLGQGPEFLTYFQNEAQLEKSRLLSDRFSAERPKGSFSTLEIQRTEQGDSAMYLCASSFDREYEQYFGPGTRLTVT.

The gene calls are TRBV7-9 and TRBJ2-7, with 8 bases that match TRBD1. CDR1 and CDR2 from the germline V gene are SEHNR and FQNEAQ (reference sequence). J gave up 1 base and V 5 bases, and 13 bases lay outside the gene matches. This CDR3 is built from 17 residues. CDR3 amino acids: CASSPRTGLDSSYEQYF. CDR3 nucleotides: TGTGCCAGCAGCCCGAGGACAGGGCTGGATTCTTCCTACGAGCAGTACTTC.

The rearrangement links TRBV4-1 to TRBJ2-7; D is unclear. V was pared by 0 bases and J by 6 bases, with 24 bases between. In germline, CDR1 is MGHRA, CDR2 YSYEKL. This CDR3 has 18 amino acids. CDR3 DNA: TGCGCCAGCAGCCAAGATTCCCTGATAATCCGAGACTTCAGCGAGCAGTACTTC. Encoded protein: CASSQDSLIIRDFSEQYF.

J is TRBJ2-7 and V is TRBV4-1; D remains ambiguous. Germline-derived CDR1 and CDR2 are MGHRA and YSYEKL. V was shortened by 7 bases and J by 2 bases, with 9 bases between the two germline ends. There are 12 residues in the CDR3. The CDR3 DNA reads TGCGCCAGCATTACGTTCCCCTACGAGCAGTACTTC. Translated: CASITFPYEQYF.

V and J are TRBV5-1 and TRBJ2-7; no definite D call. Deletions cut 0 bases from V and 2 bases from J, with 12 bases between. This CDR3 region has 15 residues. Looked up from germline, CDR1 is SGHRS and CDR2 is YFSETQ. CDR3 sequence (DNA): TGCGCCAGCAGCTTGGGGGGATTAAAACCCTACGAGCAGTACTTC. It codes for CASSLGGLKPYEQYF. Full variable domain (remainder filled in from reference TRBV5-1 and TRBJ2-7): KAGVTQTPRYLIKTRGQQVTLSCSPISGHRSVSWYQQTPGQGLQFLFEYFSETQRNKGNFPGRFSGRQFSNSRSEMNVSTLELGDSALYLCASSLGGLKPYEQYFGPGTRLTVT.

This clonotype was recorded only once. The V and J genes are TRBV24-1 and TRBJ2-1; 8 positions agree with TRBD1. The CDR3 totals 13 residues. Germline assignment: CDR1 KGHDR and CDR2 SFDVKD. V gave up 5 bases and J gave up 14 bases; unmatched junction bases: 10. CDR3: CATSGQGHRLKFF. The DNA of the CDR3 is TGTGCCACCAGTGGACAGGGGCATCGTCTAAAGTTCTTC.

The chain uses TRBV7-9 and TRBJ2-1, with 7 bases that match TRBD2. The germline V gene has CDR1 SEHNR and CDR2 FQNEAQ (reference sequence). Trimming removed 6 bases from V and 9 bases from J; junction bases left unmatched: 23. This CDR3 contains 18 residues. The DNA for the CDR3 is TGTGCCAGCAGGCTACCGCGGTTTCGGGACTACCCGGCCGGTGAGCAGTTCTTC. Protein sequence: CASRLPRFRDYPAGEQFF.

The chain carries TRBV30 and TRBJ2-7; D call uncertain. Looked up from germline, CDR1 is GTSNPN and CDR2 is SVGIG (reference sequence). Trimming stripped 0 bases from V and 3 bases from J, with 6 bases between. The CDR3 contains 12 residues. CDR3 coding DNA: TGTGCCTGGAGTGTAAGTCTCTACGAGCAGTACTTC. It encodes CAWSVSLYEQYF.